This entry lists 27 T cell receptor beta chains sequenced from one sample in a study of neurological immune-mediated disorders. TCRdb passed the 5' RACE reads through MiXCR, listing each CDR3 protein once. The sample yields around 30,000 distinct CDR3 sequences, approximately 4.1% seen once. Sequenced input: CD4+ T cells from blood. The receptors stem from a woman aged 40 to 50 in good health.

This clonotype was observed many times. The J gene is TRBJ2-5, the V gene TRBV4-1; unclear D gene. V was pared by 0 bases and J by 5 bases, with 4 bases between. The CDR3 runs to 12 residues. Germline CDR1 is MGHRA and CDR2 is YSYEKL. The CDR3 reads CASSQDRETQYF. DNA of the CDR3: TGCGCCAGCAGCCAAGATCGGGAGACCCAGTACTTC.

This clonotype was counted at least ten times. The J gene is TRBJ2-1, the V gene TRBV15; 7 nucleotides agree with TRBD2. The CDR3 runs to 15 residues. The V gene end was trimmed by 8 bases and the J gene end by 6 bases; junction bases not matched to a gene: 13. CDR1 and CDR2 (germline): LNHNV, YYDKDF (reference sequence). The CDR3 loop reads CATLGASGFSNEQFF. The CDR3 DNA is TGTGCCACCCTTGGAGCTAGCGGTTTCTCCAATGAGCAGTTCTTC. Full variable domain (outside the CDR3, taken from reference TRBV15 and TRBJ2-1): DAMVIQNPRYQVTQFGKPVTLSCSQTLNHNVMYWYQQKSSQAPKLLFHYYDKDFNNEADTPDNFQSRRPNTSFCFLDIRSPGLGDTAMYLCATLGASGFSNEQFFGPGTRLTVL.

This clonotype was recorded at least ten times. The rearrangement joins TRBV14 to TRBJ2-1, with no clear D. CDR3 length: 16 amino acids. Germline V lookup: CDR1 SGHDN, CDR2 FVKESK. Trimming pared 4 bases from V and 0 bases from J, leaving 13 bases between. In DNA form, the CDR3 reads TGTGCCAGCAGCCCCCCCTTCCTCTACTCCTACAATGAGCAGTTCTTC. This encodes CASSPPFLYSYNEQFF.

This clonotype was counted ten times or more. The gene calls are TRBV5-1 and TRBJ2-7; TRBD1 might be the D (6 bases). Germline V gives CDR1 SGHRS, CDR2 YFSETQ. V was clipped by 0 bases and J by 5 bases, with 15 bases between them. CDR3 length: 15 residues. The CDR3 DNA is TGCGCCAGCAGCTTGGCAATGGGGGCTGGGGACGAGCAGTACTTC. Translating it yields CASSLAMGAGDEQYF.

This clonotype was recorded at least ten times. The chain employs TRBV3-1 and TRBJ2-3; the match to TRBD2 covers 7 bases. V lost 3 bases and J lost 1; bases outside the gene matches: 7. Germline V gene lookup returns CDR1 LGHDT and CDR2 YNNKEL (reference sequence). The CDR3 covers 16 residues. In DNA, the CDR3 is TGTGCCAGCAGCCATCAGCGGGGCCAACGCACAGATACGCAGTATTTT. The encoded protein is CASSHQRGQRTDTQYF.

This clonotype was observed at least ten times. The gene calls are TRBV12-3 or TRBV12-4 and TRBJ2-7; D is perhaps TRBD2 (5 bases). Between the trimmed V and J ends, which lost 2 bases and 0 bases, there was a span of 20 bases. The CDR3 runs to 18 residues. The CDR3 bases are TGTGCCAGCAGTTTATGGCTAGCCCTGAAAACTCGCTCCTACGAGCAGTACTTC. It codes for CASSLWLALKTRSYEQYF.

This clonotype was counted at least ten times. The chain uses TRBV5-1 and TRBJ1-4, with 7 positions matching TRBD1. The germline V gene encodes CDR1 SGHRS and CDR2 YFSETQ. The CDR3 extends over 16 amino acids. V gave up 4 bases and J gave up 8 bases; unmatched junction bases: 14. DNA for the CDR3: TGCGCCAGCAGCACAGGGGACTGGAGGGCGGGGGAAAAACTGTTTTTT. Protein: CASSTGDWRAGEKLFF.

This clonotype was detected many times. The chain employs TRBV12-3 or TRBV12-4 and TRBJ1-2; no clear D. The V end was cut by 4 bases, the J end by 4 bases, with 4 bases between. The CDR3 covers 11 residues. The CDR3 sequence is CASSYGYGYTF. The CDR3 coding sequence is TGTGCCAGCAGTTACGGCTATGGCTACACCTTC.

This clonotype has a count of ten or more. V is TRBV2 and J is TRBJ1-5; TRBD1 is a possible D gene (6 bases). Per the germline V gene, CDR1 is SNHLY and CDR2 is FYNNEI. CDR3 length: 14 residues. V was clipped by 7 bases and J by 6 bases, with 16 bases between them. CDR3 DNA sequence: TGTGCCAGCACAGAAGGGGGGGGGGGTCAGCCCCAGCATTTT. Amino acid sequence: CASTEGGGGQPQHF.

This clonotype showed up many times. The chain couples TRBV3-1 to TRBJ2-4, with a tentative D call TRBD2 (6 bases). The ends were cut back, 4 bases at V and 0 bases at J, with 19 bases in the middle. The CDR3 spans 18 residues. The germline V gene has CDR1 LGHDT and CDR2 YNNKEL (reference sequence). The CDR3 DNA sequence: TGTGCCAGCAGCCCTCCCACTAGCTACACCCTAGCCAAAAACATTCAGTACTTC. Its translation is CASSPPTSYTLAKNIQYF.

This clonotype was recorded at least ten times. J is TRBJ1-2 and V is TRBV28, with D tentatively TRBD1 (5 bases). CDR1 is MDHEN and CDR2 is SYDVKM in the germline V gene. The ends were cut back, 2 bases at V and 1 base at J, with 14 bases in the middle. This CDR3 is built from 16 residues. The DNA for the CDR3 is TGTGCCAGCAGTTTACGGGGGTGGCGAGGTAACTATGGCTACACCTTC. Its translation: CASSLRGWRGNYGYTF.

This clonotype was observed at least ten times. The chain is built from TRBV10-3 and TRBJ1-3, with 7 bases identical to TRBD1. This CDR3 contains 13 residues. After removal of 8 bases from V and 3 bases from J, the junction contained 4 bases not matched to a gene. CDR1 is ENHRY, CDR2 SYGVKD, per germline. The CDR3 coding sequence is TGTGCCATCGGGACAGAAAATGGAAACACCATATATTTT. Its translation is CAIGTENGNTIYF.

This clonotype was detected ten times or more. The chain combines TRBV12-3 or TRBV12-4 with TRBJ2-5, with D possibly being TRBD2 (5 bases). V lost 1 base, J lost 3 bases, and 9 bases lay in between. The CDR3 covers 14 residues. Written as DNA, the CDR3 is TGTGCCAGCAGTTTAGACGGGGAGAAAGAGACCCAGTACTTC. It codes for CASSLDGEKETQYF.

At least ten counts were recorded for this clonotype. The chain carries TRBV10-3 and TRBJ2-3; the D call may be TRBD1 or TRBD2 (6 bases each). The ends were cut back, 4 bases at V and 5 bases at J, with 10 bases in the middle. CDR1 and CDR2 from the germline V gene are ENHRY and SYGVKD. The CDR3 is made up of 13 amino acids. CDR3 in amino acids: CAISVGGRDTQYF. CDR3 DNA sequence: TGTGCCATCAGTGTTGGGGGGCGAGATACGCAGTATTTT.

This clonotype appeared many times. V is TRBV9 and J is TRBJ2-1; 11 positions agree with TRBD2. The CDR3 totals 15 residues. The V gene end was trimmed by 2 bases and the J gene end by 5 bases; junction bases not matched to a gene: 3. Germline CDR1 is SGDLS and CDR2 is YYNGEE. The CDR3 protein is CASSVTSGRDNEQFF. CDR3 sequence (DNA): TGTGCCAGCAGCGTTACTAGCGGGAGAGACAATGAGCAGTTCTTC.

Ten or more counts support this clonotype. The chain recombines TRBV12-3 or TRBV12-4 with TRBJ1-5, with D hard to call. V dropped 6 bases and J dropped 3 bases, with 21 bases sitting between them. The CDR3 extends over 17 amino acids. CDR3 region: CASSPRYRQDLNQPQHF. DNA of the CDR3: TGTGCCAGCAGCCCCCGGTATAGGCAAGACCTCAATCAGCCCCAGCATTTT.

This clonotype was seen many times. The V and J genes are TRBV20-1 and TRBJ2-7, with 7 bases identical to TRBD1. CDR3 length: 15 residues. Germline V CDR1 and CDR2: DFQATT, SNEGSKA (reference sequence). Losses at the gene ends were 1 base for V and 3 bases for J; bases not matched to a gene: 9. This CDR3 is CSARGLLDRSYEQYF. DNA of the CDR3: TGCAGTGCTAGAGGCCTTTTGGACAGGAGCTACGAGCAGTACTTC.

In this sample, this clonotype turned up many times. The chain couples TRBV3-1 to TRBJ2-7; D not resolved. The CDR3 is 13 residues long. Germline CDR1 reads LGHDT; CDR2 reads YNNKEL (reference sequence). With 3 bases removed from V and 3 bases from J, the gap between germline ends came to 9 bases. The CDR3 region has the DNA TGTGCCAGCAGCCACGGCTCTAGCTACGAGCAGTACTTC. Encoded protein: CASSHGSSYEQYF.

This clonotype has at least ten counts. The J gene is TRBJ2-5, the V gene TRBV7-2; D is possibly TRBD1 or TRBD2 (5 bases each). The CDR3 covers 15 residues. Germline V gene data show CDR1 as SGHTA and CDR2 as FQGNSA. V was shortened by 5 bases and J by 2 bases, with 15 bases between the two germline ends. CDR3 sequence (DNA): TGTGCCAGCAGCCAGAACCTCTGGGGGCAAGAGACCCAGTACTTC. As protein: CASSQNLWGQETQYF. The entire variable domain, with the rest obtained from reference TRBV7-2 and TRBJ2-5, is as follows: GAGVSQSPSNKVTEKGKDVELRCDPISGHTALYWYRQSLGQGLEFLIYFQGNSAPDKSGLPSDRFSAERTGGSVSTLTIQRTQQEDSAVYLCASSQNLWGQETQYFGPGTRLLVL.

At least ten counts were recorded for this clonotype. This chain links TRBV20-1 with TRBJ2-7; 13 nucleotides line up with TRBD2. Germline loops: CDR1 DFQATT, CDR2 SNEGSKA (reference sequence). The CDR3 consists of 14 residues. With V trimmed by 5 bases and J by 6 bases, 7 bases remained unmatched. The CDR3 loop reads CSAPNRLAGGEQYF. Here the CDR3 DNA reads TGCAGTGCTCCCAACCGACTAGCGGGAGGCGAGCAGTACTTC.

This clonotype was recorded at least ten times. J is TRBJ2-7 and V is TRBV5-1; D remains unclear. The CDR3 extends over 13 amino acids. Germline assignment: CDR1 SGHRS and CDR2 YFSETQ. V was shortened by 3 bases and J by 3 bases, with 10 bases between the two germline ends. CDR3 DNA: TGCGCCAGCAGCTCGCAAACTTTCTACGAGCAGTACTTC. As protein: CASSSQTFYEQYF.

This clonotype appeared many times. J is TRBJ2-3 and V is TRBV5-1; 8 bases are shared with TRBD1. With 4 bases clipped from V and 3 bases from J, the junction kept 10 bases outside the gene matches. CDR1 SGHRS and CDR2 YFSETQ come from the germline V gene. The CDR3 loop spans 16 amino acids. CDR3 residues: CASSPGQGAGTDTQYF. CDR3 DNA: TGCGCCAGCAGCCCCGGCCAGGGGGCTGGTACAGATACGCAGTATTTT. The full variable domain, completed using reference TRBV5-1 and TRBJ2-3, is KAGVTQTPRYLIKTRGQQVTLSCSPISGHRSVSWYQQTPGQGLQFLFEYFSETQRNKGNFPGRFSGRQFSNSRSEMNVSTLELGDSALYLCASSPGQGAGTDTQYFGPGTRLTVL.

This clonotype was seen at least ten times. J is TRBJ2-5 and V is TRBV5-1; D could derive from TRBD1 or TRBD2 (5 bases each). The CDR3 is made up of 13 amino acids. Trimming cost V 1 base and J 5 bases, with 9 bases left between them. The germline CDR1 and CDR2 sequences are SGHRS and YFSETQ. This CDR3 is CASSLQGAETQYF. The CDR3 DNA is TGCGCCAGCAGCTTGCAGGGAGCGGAGACCCAGTACTTC. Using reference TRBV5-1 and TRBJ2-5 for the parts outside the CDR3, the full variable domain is KAGVTQTPRYLIKTRGQQVTLSCSPISGHRSVSWYQQTPGQGLQFLFEYFSETQRNKGNFPGRFSGRQFSNSRSEMNVSTLELGDSALYLCASSLQGAETQYFGPGTRLLVL.

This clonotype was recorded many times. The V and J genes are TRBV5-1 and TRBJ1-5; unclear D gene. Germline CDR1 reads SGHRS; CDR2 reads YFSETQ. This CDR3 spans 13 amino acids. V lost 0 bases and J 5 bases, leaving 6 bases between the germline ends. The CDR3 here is CASSLGRDQPQHF. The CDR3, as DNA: TGCGCCAGCAGCTTGGGCAGAGATCAGCCCCAGCATTTT.

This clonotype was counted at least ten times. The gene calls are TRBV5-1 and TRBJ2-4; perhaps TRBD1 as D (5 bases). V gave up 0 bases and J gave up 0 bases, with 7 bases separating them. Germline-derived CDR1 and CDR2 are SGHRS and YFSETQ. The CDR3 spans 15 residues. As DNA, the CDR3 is TGCGCCAGCAGCTTGGAAGGGGTAGCCAAAAACATTCAGTACTTC. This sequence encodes CASSLEGVAKNIQYF.

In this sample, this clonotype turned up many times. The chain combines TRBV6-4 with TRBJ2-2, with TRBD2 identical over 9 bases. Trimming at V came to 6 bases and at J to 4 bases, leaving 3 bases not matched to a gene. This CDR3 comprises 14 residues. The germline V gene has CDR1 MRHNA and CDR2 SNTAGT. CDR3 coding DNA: TGTGCCAGCAGGCTAGCGGGGAGCACCGGGGAGCTGTTTTTT. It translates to CASRLAGSTGELFF.

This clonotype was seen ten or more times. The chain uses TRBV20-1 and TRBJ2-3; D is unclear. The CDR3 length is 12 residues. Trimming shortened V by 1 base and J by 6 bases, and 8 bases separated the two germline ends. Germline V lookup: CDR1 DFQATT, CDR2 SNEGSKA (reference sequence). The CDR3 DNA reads TGCAGTGCTAGAGTGGTCGGGGATACGCAGTATTTT. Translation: CSARVVGDTQYF.